Each of the 2 T cell receptor beta chains below was sequenced from the same sample in a study of T cell clones after liver transplantation. Generated by immunoSEQ multiplex PCR, the TCRdb table keeps only in-frame clones and is missing some. The repertoire holds around 110,000 clones, 90% seen once, with around 0.86% in the top ten. The input for sequencing was CD4+ T cells from blood, taken 12 months after liver transplant. These receptors were obtained from a human patient who received a liver transplant. Some of the T cells might come from the graft donor.

This chain connects TRBV4-1 to TRBJ1-2; D possibly corresponds to TRBD1 (5 bases). CDR3 length equals 13 residues. V was pared by 4 bases and J by 8 bases, with 14 bases between. Germline lookup yields CDR1 MGHRA and CDR2 YSYEKL. CDR3 loop: CASSRGGALGYTF. The CDR3 nucleotides read TGCGCCAGCAGCCGGGGTGGGGCTTTAGGCTACACCTTC.

The chain employs TRBV2 and TRBJ2-1, with TRBD2 as a possible D gene (6 bases). V was pared by 6 bases and J by 9 bases, with 18 bases between. Germline V CDR1 and CDR2: SNHLY, FYNNEI. This CDR3 has 14 residues. The CDR3 sequence: CASRSEEGVGEQFF. DNA of the CDR3: TGTGCCAGCAGAAGCGAGGAGGGAGTTGGTGAGCAGTTCTTC.